Following are 27 T cell receptor beta chains from one sample sequenced in a study of cytomegalovirus exposure and HLA in healthy donors. PCR used 60 Vbeta primers and 13 Jbeta primers. Measured with immunoSEQ multiplex PCR; TCRdb has only the in-frame clones, and not every one. The sample lists 150,000 to 200,000 clones; 70% to 80% were seen once. The sequencing sample was made of PBMCs. The origin of the receptors is a woman aged 45-60 years in good health and CMV-seronegative.

As DNA, the CDR3 is TGTGCCAGCAGCCGCTTGACAGCTATGAACACTGAAGCTTTCTTT. As protein: CASSRLTAMNTEAFF. This rearrangement joins TRBV19 to TRBJ1-1; D is possibly TRBD1 (5 bases). The CDR3 spans 15 residues. Germline V gives CDR1 LNHDA, CDR2 SQIVND (reference sequence). V was pared by 9 bases and J by 0 bases, with 17 bases between.

The chain recombines TRBV7-9 with TRBJ2-7; D unclear. CDR1 and CDR2 from the germline V gene are SEHNR and FQNEAQ (reference sequence). Trimming shortened V by 7 bases and J by 9 bases, and 16 bases separated the two germline ends. The CDR3 is 12 amino acids. CDR3 DNA: TGTGCCAGCACCTCGGAGACCCGGCGGCAGTACTTC. This translates into CASTSETRRQYF.

This chain uses TRBV2 with TRBJ2-5, with 8 bases lining up with TRBD1. V dropped 5 bases and J dropped 11; count of bases not matched to a gene: 16. This CDR3 has 15 residues. Germline V gives CDR1 SNHLY, CDR2 FYNNEI. The CDR3 protein is CASSPPQGAVGEQYF. In DNA, the CDR3 is TGTGCCAGCAGTCCCCCGCAGGGGGCGGTTGGGGAGCAGTACTTC.

The J gene is TRBJ1-5, the V gene TRBV5-8; D gene uncertain. V was cut by 4 bases and J by 5 bases, with 16 bases left in between. The CDR3 extends over 15 amino acids. CDR1 and CDR2 (germline): SGHTS, YDEGEE. CDR3 in amino acids: CASSLGRRGDQPQHF. The CDR3 DNA reads as TGTGCCAGCAGCCTCGGCCGACGGGGAGATCAGCCCCAGCATTTT.

This chain uses TRBV20-1 with TRBJ2-5; possibly TRBD2 for D (5 bases). The CDR3 length is 11 residues. Germline V lookup: CDR1 DFQATT, CDR2 SNEGSKA (reference sequence). CDR3 loop: CSYSVQETQYF. The CDR3 DNA is TGCAGCTATAGCGTACAAGAGACCCAGTACTTC.

This clone was seen a few times. V and J are TRBV2 and TRBJ2-7; 8 nucleotides align to TRBD1. The germline CDR1 and CDR2 sequences are SNHLY and FYNNEI. J lost 4 bases, V lost 6 bases, and 11 bases had no gene match. The length of the CDR3 is 15 residues. DNA for the CDR3: TGTGCCAGCAGGGATCCGGGACAGGCTCTTTACGAGCAGTACTTC. Its protein is CASRDPGQALYEQYF. The full variable domain, completed using reference TRBV2 and TRBJ2-7, is EPEVTQTPSHQVTQMGQEVILRCVPISNHLYFYWYRQILGQKVEFLVSFYNNEISEKSEIFDDQFSVERPDGSNFTLKIRSTKLEDSAMYFCASRDPGQALYEQYFGPGTRLTVT.

This chain connects TRBV2 to TRBJ2-3; TRBD2 is a possible D gene (5 bases). The CDR3 is 15 residues long. Germline loops: CDR1 SNHLY, CDR2 FYNNEI. The V gene lost 1 base and the J gene lost 1 base, with 9 bases spanning the gap. CDR3 sequence reads: CASSEEAVRTDTQYF. As DNA, the CDR3 is TGTGCCAGCAGTGAAGAAGCGGTTCGCACAGATACGCAGTATTTT.

The chain carries TRBV4-1 and TRBJ2-1, with 9 bases identical to TRBD1. CDR3 size: 15 residues. V was pared by 4 bases and J by 2 bases, with 3 bases of the junction left unmatched. The germline V gene has CDR1 MGHRA and CDR2 YSYEKL. The CDR3 loop reads CASSLDRGAYNEQFF. CDR3 nucleotides: TGCGCCAGCAGCCTTGACAGGGGGGCCTACAATGAGCAGTTCTTC.

The chain employs TRBV13 and TRBJ1-5; a possible D gene is TRBD1 (6 bases). The CDR3 length is 15 residues. Germline V CDR1 and CDR2: PRHDT, FYEKMQ (reference sequence). The ends were cut back, 0 bases at V and 3 bases at J, with 9 bases in the middle. CDR3 amino acids: CASSLGRGANQPQHF. Written as DNA, the CDR3 is TGTGCCAGCAGCTTAGGACGGGGGGCCAATCAGCCCCAGCATTTT.

J is TRBJ1-3 and V is TRBV14; the D is unclear. Trimming shortened V by 1 base and J by 0 bases, and 13 bases separated the two germline ends. Per germline, CDR1 SGHDN and CDR2 FVKESK. The CDR3 has 17 amino acids. The CDR3 is CASSQGSPIASGNTIYF. In nucleotides, the CDR3 is TGTGCCAGCAGCCAAGGGAGCCCCATCGCCTCTGGAAACACCATATATTTT.

The rearrangement joins TRBV7-2 to TRBJ1-3; a possible D gene is TRBD1 (5 bases). Between the trimmed V and J ends, which lost 5 bases and 0 bases, there was a span of 8 bases. Germline lookup yields CDR1 SGHTA and CDR2 FQGNSA. The CDR3 consists of 14 residues. The CDR3 region has the DNA TGTGCCAGCAGCCAGGACAACTCTGGAAACACCATATATTTT. Protein sequence: CASSQDNSGNTIYF. Drawing the rest from reference TRBV7-2 and TRBJ1-3, the complete variable domain is GAGVSQSPSNKVTEKGKDVELRCDPISGHTALYWYRQSLGQGLEFLIYFQGNSAPDKSGLPSDRFSAERTGGSVSTLTIQRTQQEDSAVYLCASSQDNSGNTIYFGEGSWLTVV.

The V gene is TRBV5-4, the J gene TRBJ2-7; TRBD1 agrees at 8 bases. Germline-derived CDR1 and CDR2 are SGHNT and YYREEE (reference sequence). Trimming removed 3 bases from V and 1 base from J; junction bases left unmatched: 0. The CDR3 length is 13 residues. The CDR3 reads CASSWTGSYEQYF. CDR3 coding DNA: TGTGCCAGCAGCTGGACAGGGTCCTACGAGCAGTACTTC. The whole variable domain, filled in from reference TRBV5-4 and TRBJ2-7, reads ETGVTQSPTHLIKTRGQQVTLRCSSQSGHNTVSWYQQALGQGPQFIFQYYREEENGRGNFPPRFSGLQFPNYSSELNVNALELDDSALYLCASSWTGSYEQYFGPGTRLTVT.

This clone was counted a few times. The chain uses TRBV4-2 and TRBJ1-1; the D is unclear. The V and J ends lost 4 bases and 7 bases respectively, with 16 bases between them. This CDR3 contains 14 residues. Germline CDR1 reads LGHNA; CDR2 reads YNFKEQ. CDR3 loop: CASSLLNREIEAFF. In DNA form, the CDR3 reads TGTGCCAGCAGCCTTCTAAACAGAGAAATTGAAGCTTTCTTT.

The chain uses TRBV7-3 and TRBJ2-5, with D possibly TRBD2 on 7 matching bases. In germline, CDR1 is SGHTA, CDR2 FQGTGA. V lost 4 bases, J lost 0 bases, and 9 bases lay in between. The CDR3 spans 14 residues. CDR3 nucleotide sequence: TGTGCCAGCAGCTGGGGGGGCGACCAAGAGACCCAGTACTTC. The encoded protein is CASSWGGDQETQYF. Full variable domain (rest looked up from reference TRBV7-3 and TRBJ2-5): GAGVSQTPSNKVTEKGKYVELRCDPISGHTALYWYRQSLGQGPEFLIYFQGTGAADDSGLPNDRFFAVRPEGSVSTLKIQRTERGDSAVYLCASSWGGDQETQYFGPGTRLLVL.

This sequence joins TRBV5-6 and TRBJ2-5; 7 bases are shared with TRBD1. The germline gives CDR1 SGHDT, CDR2 YYEEEE. The CDR3 spans 18 residues. V dropped 4 bases and J dropped 5; count of bases not matched to a gene: 20. The DNA of the CDR3 is TGTGCCAGCAGCGATCTCCTTGGGGCTAGGGGGCGAGGTGAGACCCAGTACTTC. As protein: CASSDLLGARGRGETQYF.

The rearrangement joins TRBV6-5 to TRBJ2-7; TRBD1 matches at 10 bases. With 2 bases clipped from V and 3 bases from J, the junction kept 7 bases outside the gene matches. CDR3 length: 16 residues. From germline, CDR1 is MNHEY and CDR2 SVGAGI. The CDR3 nucleotides read TGTGCCAGCAGTTACGGGGGCGGGACAGGGGTCTACGAGCAGTACTTC. It is translated as CASSYGGGTGVYEQYF.

The chain carries TRBV12-5 and TRBJ2-1; 9 bases line up with TRBD2. Per germline, CDR1 LGHNT and CDR2 FRNRAP. The CDR3 length is 17 residues. Trimming at V came to 1 base and at J to 5 bases, leaving 9 bases not matched to a gene. The CDR3 is CASGLASTSGYNNEQFF. The CDR3 DNA follows: TGTGCTAGTGGTTTGGCCTCGACTAGCGGTTATAACAATGAGCAGTTCTTC.

In this sample, this clone turned up a few times. The gene calls are TRBV27 and TRBJ1-4; 8 nucleotides match TRBD1. The trim removed 5 bases at V and 8 bases at J, leaving 7 bases unmatched. CDR3 size: 14 residues. Germline V gives CDR1 MNHEY, CDR2 SMNVEV (reference sequence). CDR3 sequence (DNA): TGTGCCAGCAGTCTGGGACAGGAGAGGGAAAAACTGTTTTTT. Its protein is CASSLGQEREKLFF. The variable domain in full, with the rest retrieved from reference TRBV27 and TRBJ1-4, is EAQVTQNPRYLITVTGKKLTVTCSQNMNHEYMSWYRQDPGLGLRQIYYSMNVEVTDKGDVPEGYKVSRKEKRNFPLILESPSPNQTSLYFCASSLGQEREKLFFGSGTQLSVL.

The gene calls are TRBV27 and TRBJ1-1; D is undetermined. The CDR3 is 14 residues long. The germline V gene encodes CDR1 MNHEY and CDR2 SMNVEV (reference sequence). The V and J ends lost 4 bases and 1 base respectively, with 10 bases between them. As DNA, the CDR3 is TGTGCCAGCAGTTACCGACTGGGGAACACTGAAGCTTTCTTT. It translates to CASSYRLGNTEAFF.

The chain is built from TRBV7-9 and TRBJ2-2, with D possibly TRBD2 on 5 matching bases. Germline values: CDR1 SEHNR, CDR2 FQNEAQ (reference sequence). The ends were cut back, 3 bases at V and 2 bases at J, with 22 bases in the middle. The CDR3 is made up of 19 amino acids. This CDR3 reads CASSFLPRRTRKNTGELFF. CDR3 nucleotides: TGTGCCAGCAGCTTTCTTCCCCGGAGGACCCGCAAAAACACCGGGGAGCTGTTTTTT.

The chain links TRBV5-1 to TRBJ2-2; 13 bases are shared with TRBD2. Per the germline V gene, CDR1 is SGHRS and CDR2 is YFSETQ. The CDR3 length is 16 residues. V lost 4 bases and J lost 6; bases outside the gene matches: 6. CDR3 DNA: TGCGCCAGCAGCACCGGACTAGCGGGGGTATCCGGGGAGCTGTTTTTT. Translated: CASSTGLAGVSGELFF.

The CDR3 DNA follows: TGTGCCAGCAGCCGCGGACTAGCGGCCTACAATGAGCAGTTCTTC. This gives the protein CASSRGLAAYNEQFF. The rearrangement uses TRBV7-9 and TRBJ2-1; 10 bases fit TRBD2. This CDR3 spans 15 amino acids. The V and J ends lost 5 bases and 2 bases, in that order; junction bases with no gene match: 3. Germline-derived CDR1 and CDR2 are SEHNR and FQNEAQ (reference sequence).

This sequence joins TRBV18 and TRBJ1-1, with TRBD1 matching 7 bases. With V trimmed by 2 bases and J by 10 bases, 7 bases remained unmatched. CDR1 is KGHSH, CDR2 LQKENI, per germline. The CDR3 length is 13 residues. DNA for the CDR3: TGTGCCAGCTCACCAGGGACAGCCGAGGGAGCTTTCTTT. Its protein is CASSPGTAEGAFF.

The sample holds a few counts of this clone. The rearrangement uses TRBV29-1 and TRBJ2-1; 11 positions match TRBD1. V dropped 4 bases and J dropped 9; count of bases not matched to a gene: 5. Per the germline V gene, CDR1 is SQVTM and CDR2 is ANQGSEA. CDR3 length: 13 amino acids. The CDR3 DNA sequence: TGCAGCGTTGGGGACAGGGGGGTAAGTGAGCAGTTCTTC. This encodes CSVGDRGVSEQFF.

This chain links TRBV27 with TRBJ1-2; D uncertain. Between the trimmed V and J ends, which lost 4 bases and 4 bases, there was a span of 13 bases. Looked up from germline, CDR1 is MNHEY and CDR2 is SMNVEV (reference sequence). The CDR3 is 14 amino acids. CDR3 protein: CASSSAGRGYGYTF. As DNA, the CDR3 is TGTGCCAGCAGTTCGGCGGGTAGAGGCTATGGCTACACCTTC.

The gene calls are TRBV5-8 and TRBJ2-6; the match to TRBD2 covers 12 bases. J gave up 0 bases and V 2 bases, and 3 bases lay outside the gene matches. From germline, CDR1 is SGHTS and CDR2 YDEGEE. The CDR3 covers 18 residues. CDR3 amino acids: CASSLLAGGLSGANVLTF. CDR3 nucleotides: TGTGCCAGCAGCTTACTAGCGGGGGGCCTCTCTGGGGCCAACGTCCTGACTTTC.

The chain carries TRBV7-9 and TRBJ1-3; 8 bases fit TRBD1. CDR1 and CDR2 from the germline V gene are SEHNR and FQNEAQ (reference sequence). V shed 8 bases, J shed 2 bases, and the junction held 5 bases outside the gene matches. The CDR3 extends over 14 amino acids. The CDR3 spells CASGPQGAGNTIYF. The CDR3 DNA reads as TGTGCCAGCGGACCACAGGGGGCTGGAAACACCATATATTTT. Complete variable domain (other parts from reference TRBV7-9 and TRBJ1-3): DTGVSQNPRHKITKRGQNVTFRCDPISEHNRLYWYRQTLGQGPEFLTYFQNEAQLEKSRLLSDRFSAERPKGSFSTLEIQRTEQGDSAMYLCASGPQGAGNTIYFGEGSWLTVV.